The 15 T cell receptor beta chains below were found in one sample sequenced in a study of blood T cell repertoires in COVID-19. This table comes from immunoSEQ multiplex PCR, and its TCRdb copy is limited to in-frame clones, with some not included. The sample holds fewer than 35,000 clones, roughly 88% seen once. The sample taken for sequencing was peripheral blood. These receptors all stem from a woman between 50 and 59 years old with active COVID-19.

This chain uses TRBV5-5 with TRBJ2-5; D may be TRBD1 (8 bases). CDR3 length equals 16 residues. Trimming pared 3 bases from V and 2 bases from J, leaving 17 bases between. Germline CDR1 SGHKS, CDR2 YYEKEE (reference sequence). CDR3 in amino acids: CASSWGGTGQQETQYF. The CDR3 DNA is TGTGCCAGCAGCTGGGGAGGGACAGGCCAACAAGAGACCCAGTACTTC.

V and J are TRBV9 and TRBJ2-3, with D uncertain. This CDR3 contains 13 residues. V was pared by 0 bases and J by 4 bases, with 6 bases between. Germline V CDR1 and CDR2: SGDLS, YYNGEE. Written as DNA, the CDR3 is TGTGCCAGCAGCGTAGAGAGTCCAGATACGCAGTATTTT. Protein product: CASSVESPDTQYF.

V gene TRBV2 combines with J gene TRBJ1-2, with D unclear. Trimming stripped 4 bases from V and 0 bases from J, with 9 bases between. Germline V gene data show CDR1 as SNHLY and CDR2 as FYNNEI. The CDR3 has 14 amino acids. DNA of the CDR3: TGTGCCAGCAGTGTGGGCACCTCTAACTATGGCTACACCTTC. It yields the protein CASSVGTSNYGYTF.

The rearrangement links TRBV7-3 to TRBJ1-1; D remains ambiguous. This CDR3 contains 13 residues. Germline V gives CDR1 SGHTA, CDR2 FQGTGA. The germline V and J ends were trimmed by 2 bases and 7 bases, with 11 bases remaining between them. As DNA, the CDR3 is TGTGCCAGCAGCTTAGAAGCGGCCGGTGAAGCTTTCTTT. It yields the protein CASSLEAAGEAFF.

This sequence joins TRBV6-5 and TRBJ1-1; D perhaps matches TRBD1 (6 bases). Between the trimmed V and J ends, which lost 4 bases and 1 base, there was a span of 13 bases. From germline, CDR1 is MNHEY and CDR2 SVGAGI. This CDR3 region has 15 residues. This CDR3 is CASSSRKQGNTEAFF. CDR3 coding DNA: TGTGCCAGCAGTTCCCGGAAACAGGGGAACACTGAAGCTTTCTTT.

This clone appeared a single time. The rearrangement uses TRBV2 and TRBJ1-2; 7 nucleotides agree with TRBD1. V dropped 8 bases and J dropped 7; count of bases not matched to a gene: 13. The CDR3 consists of 14 residues. The germline V gene has CDR1 SNHLY and CDR2 FYNNEI. This chain's CDR3 is CASFPTGFVTGYTF. The CDR3 coding sequence is TGTGCCAGCTTCCCGACAGGGTTCGTGACTGGCTACACCTTC.

V is TRBV7-2 and J is TRBJ1-6; no clear D. The length of the CDR3 is 14 residues. Per the germline V gene, CDR1 is SGHTA and CDR2 is FQGNSA. With 1 base removed from V and 8 bases from J, the gap between germline ends came to 9 bases. The CDR3: CASSLDSGDSPLHF. CDR3 DNA: TGTGCCAGCAGCTTAGACAGCGGGGATTCACCCCTCCACTTT.

The genes are TRBV19 and TRBJ2-5, with D unresolved. Trimming left V 1 base short and J 5 bases short, with 11 bases between. The germline gives CDR1 LNHDA, CDR2 SQIVND (reference sequence). This CDR3 contains 14 residues. The CDR3 here is CASSIASRSETQYF. The DNA of the CDR3 is TGTGCCAGTAGTATAGCGAGTAGAAGCGAGACCCAGTACTTC. Full variable domain (missing parts from reference TRBV19 and TRBJ2-5): DGGITQSPKYLFRKEGQNVTLSCEQNLNHDAMYWYRQDPGQGLRLIYYSQIVNDFQKGDIAEGYSVSREKKESFPLTVTSAQKNPTAFYLCASSIASRSETQYFGPGTRLLVL.

The chain is built from TRBV30 and TRBJ2-1; 10 bases align to TRBD1. There are 15 residues in the CDR3. V trimming: 4 bases; J trimming: 2 bases; junction bases outside the gene matches: 5. Germline V gives CDR1 GTSNPN, CDR2 SVGIG (reference sequence). The CDR3 sequence is CAWTPGTGAYNEQFF. The DNA of the CDR3 is TGTGCCTGGACCCCAGGGACAGGGGCCTACAATGAGCAGTTCTTC. Together with reference TRBV30 and TRBJ2-1, the CDR3 gives the full variable domain: SQTIHQWPATLVQPVGSPLSLECTVEGTSNPNLYWYRQAAGRGLQLLFYSVGIGQISSEVPQNLSASRPQDRQFILSSKKLLLSDSGFYLCAWTPGTGAYNEQFFGPGTRLTVL.

The CDR3: CASSMGTSSYNEQFF. DNA of the CDR3: TGTGCCAGCAGCATGGGGACTAGCAGTTACAATGAGCAGTTCTTC. The genes are TRBV7-2 and TRBJ2-1; 9 bases fit TRBD2. The V and J ends lost 5 bases and 4 bases, in that order; junction bases with no gene match: 6. The CDR3 consists of 15 residues. From germline, CDR1 is SGHTA and CDR2 FQGNSA.

The V call is TRBV27, the J call TRBJ2-3; 7 nucleotides match TRBD1. The CDR3 is 14 residues long. Trimming at V came to 4 bases and at J to 7 bases, leaving 8 bases not matched to a gene. The germline gives CDR1 MNHEY, CDR2 SMNVEV (reference sequence). The CDR3 is CASSYRGGPNTQYF. CDR3 bases: TGTGCCAGCAGTTACAGAGGGGGCCCAAATACGCAGTATTTT.

A few counts support this clone. The rearrangement joins TRBV2 to TRBJ1-3, with a tentative D call TRBD1 (5 bases). V was trimmed by 5 bases and J by 7 bases, leaving 15 bases between them. The CDR3 extends over 14 amino acids. CDR1 is SNHLY, CDR2 FYNNEI, per germline. The CDR3 here is CASSPRGSRNTIYF. The CDR3 nucleotides read TGTGCCAGCAGTCCCCGGGGGTCAAGGAACACCATATATTTT. Supplemented by reference TRBV2 and TRBJ1-3, the full variable domain reads EPEVTQTPSHQVTQMGQEVILRCVPISNHLYFYWYRQILGQKVEFLVSFYNNEISEKSEIFDDQFSVERPDGSNFTLKIRSTKLEDSAMYFCASSPRGSRNTIYFGEGSWLTVV.

The rearrangement joins TRBV5-1 to TRBJ2-7, with 11 bases identical to TRBD2. Germline values: CDR1 SGHRS, CDR2 YFSETQ. The CDR3 is 16 amino acids. Losses at the gene ends were 4 bases for V and 5 bases for J; bases not matched to a gene: 11. CDR3 DNA: TGCGCCAGCAGCAACATTCTAGCGGGAGGCCCCGACGAGCAGTACTTC. Its translation is CASSNILAGGPDEQYF.

The J gene is TRBJ2-5, the V gene TRBV11-2; the match to TRBD2 covers 8 bases. The CDR3 spans 15 residues. Trimming cost V 6 bases and J 3 bases; bases outside gene matches: 9. Per the germline V gene, CDR1 is SGHAT and CDR2 is FQNNGV. CDR3 DNA: TGTGCCAGCAGGCTACGGACTAGCTCGAAAGAGACCCAGTACTTC. Translating it yields CASRLRTSSKETQYF.

The chain recombines TRBV28 with TRBJ1-2; the match to TRBD1 covers 8 bases. Per the germline V gene, CDR1 is MDHEN and CDR2 is SYDVKM. This CDR3 is 14 amino acids long. V lost 1 base and J lost 7; bases outside the gene matches: 5. This CDR3 reads CASSLYRGTGGYTF. The CDR3 DNA sequence: TGTGCCAGCAGTTTATATAGGGGGACAGGTGGCTACACCTTC.